The 21 T cell receptor beta chains given below trace back to one sample, sequenced in a study of OX40 agonist ivuxolimab in advanced cancers. TCRdb keeps only in-frame clones here, not all; method: immunoSEQ multiplex PCR. This table has some 50,000 clones, 75% to 90% appearing once. Here the sequenced sample was CD4+ or CD8+ T cells sorted from blood, taken in a trial of the OX40 agonist ivuxolimab. These receptors were obtained from an adult with an advanced solid tumor such as melanoma, head and neck, liver or kidney cancer.

The chain carries TRBV6-5 and TRBJ2-7; 10 positions match TRBD1. Trimming took 5 bases from V and 3 from J; bases not matched to a gene: 4. The germline V gene has CDR1 MNHEY and CDR2 SVGAGI. CDR3 length: 14 residues. CDR3 bases: TGTGCCAGCAGTGAAGGGACAGGGGTCTACGAGCAGTACTTC. Amino acid sequence: CASSEGTGVYEQYF.

The chain recombines TRBV19 with TRBJ1-4; 7 positions match TRBD1. Germline loops: CDR1 LNHDA, CDR2 SQIVND (reference sequence). V shed 5 bases, J shed 4 bases, and the junction held 10 bases outside the gene matches. This CDR3 comprises 16 residues. CDR3 nucleotide sequence: TGTGCCAGTAGTCTATCCGGGACAGTGAATAATGAAAAACTGTTTTTT. This encodes CASSLSGTVNNEKLFF.

CDR3 nucleotide sequence: TGTGCCAGCAGCCCCCCAGGGAGCCAAGAGACCCAGTACTTC. It encodes CASSPPGSQETQYF. The rearrangement links TRBV2 to TRBJ2-5; D is perhaps TRBD1 or TRBD2 (5 bases each). Germline CDR1 is SNHLY and CDR2 is FYNNEI. The CDR3 runs to 14 residues. Trimming took 6 bases from V and 1 from J, leaving 12 bases between them.

V gene TRBV7-7 combines with J gene TRBJ2-1, with D possibly being TRBD1 or TRBD2 (6 bases each). Germline assignment: CDR1 SSHAT and CDR2 FNYEAQ (reference sequence). The length of the CDR3 is 14 residues. The V end lost 2 bases, the J end lost 6 bases, and 11 bases lay between the germline ends. In nucleotides, the CDR3 is TGTGCCAGCAGCTTATGGTGGGGGGCCAATGAGCAGTTCTTC. Translating it yields CASSLWWGANEQFF.

The rearrangement joins TRBV6-1 to TRBJ2-7, with 7 nucleotides matching TRBD2. Germline V gene sequence: CDR1 MNHNS, CDR2 SASEGT. The CDR3 length is 17 residues. Losses at the gene ends were 1 base for V and 4 bases for J; bases not matched to a gene: 13. The CDR3: CASSEEFAGVGVYEQYF. The CDR3 DNA is TGTGCCAGCAGTGAAGAATTTGCGGGGGTGGGGGTTTACGAGCAGTACTTC.

This clone was seen more than once but under ten times. The chain recombines TRBV7-3 with TRBJ2-1, with 10 bases lining up with TRBD2. Germline CDR1 reads SGHTA; CDR2 reads FQGTGA. The trim removed 1 base at V and 7 bases at J, leaving 7 bases unmatched. This CDR3 is built from 16 residues. The CDR3 DNA is TGTGCCAGCAGCTTAAGGGGGACTAGCGCCGGGAATGAGCAGTTCTTC. Protein product: CASSLRGTSAGNEQFF.

The chain joins TRBV7-9 to TRBJ2-3, with D hard to call. CDR1 is SEHNR and CDR2 is FQNEAQ in the germline V gene (reference sequence). CDR3 length: 16 amino acids. Trimming removed 1 base from V and 2 bases from J, with 13 bases in between. CDR3 sequence: CASSLVNSRYTDTQYF. CDR3 nucleotides: TGTGCCAGCAGCTTAGTGAACAGCCGGTACACAGATACGCAGTATTTT.

The genes are TRBV7-3 and TRBJ2-7; D perhaps matches TRBD2 (6 bases). V lost 5 bases to trimming and J lost 5 bases, with 16 bases between them. The CDR3 consists of 14 residues. CDR1 is SGHTA, CDR2 FQGTGA, per germline. The CDR3 DNA reads TGTGCCAGCAGCGTCTCCGGGGGAAGGCACGAGCAGTACTTC. This sequence encodes CASSVSGGRHEQYF.

The V gene is TRBV7-2, the J gene TRBJ2-3; D may be TRBD1 (5 bases). Trimming stripped 1 base from V and 0 bases from J, with 20 bases between. CDR1 and CDR2 (germline): SGHTA, FQGNSA. The CDR3 runs to 19 residues. This chain's CDR3 is CASSLVGRPRAPSTDTQYF. CDR3 DNA: TGTGCCAGCAGCTTAGTTGGCCGCCCCAGGGCCCCAAGCACAGATACGCAGTATTTT.

The V gene is TRBV7-8, the J gene TRBJ2-1; D gene unclear. CDR1 SGHVS and CDR2 FQNEAQ come from the germline V gene. The CDR3 contains 19 residues. The V gene lost 5 bases and the J gene lost 1 base, with 24 bases spanning the gap. CDR3 residues: CASSTTLGLVDMSYNEQFF. The CDR3, as DNA: TGTGCCAGCAGCACTACCCTCGGGCTAGTTGATATGTCCTACAATGAGCAGTTCTTC.

V is TRBV29-1 and J is TRBJ2-1; D could derive from TRBD1 or TRBD2 (5 bases each). Looked up from germline, CDR1 is SQVTM and CDR2 is ANQGSEA. Trimming took 1 base from V and 7 from J, leaving 17 bases between them. The CDR3 length is 15 residues. CDR3: CSVEAGTSIRNEQFF. The CDR3 region has the DNA TGCAGCGTTGAAGCGGGGACCTCCATCAGGAATGAGCAGTTCTTC.

The J gene is TRBJ2-1, the V gene TRBV2; maybe TRBD2 (6 bases). Per germline, CDR1 SNHLY and CDR2 FYNNEI. This CDR3 spans 12 amino acids. The ends were cut back, 2 bases at V and 8 bases at J, with 7 bases in the middle. CDR3 in amino acids: CASSELAHEQFF. The CDR3 nucleotides are TGTGCCAGCAGTGAACTAGCGCATGAGCAGTTCTTC.

The chain carries TRBV6-6 and TRBJ2-7; 8 bases agree with TRBD2. The germline CDR1 and CDR2 sequences are MNHNY and SVGAGI (reference sequence). V shed 8 bases, J shed 5 bases, and the junction held 8 bases outside the gene matches. CDR3 length: 13 amino acids. The DNA for the CDR3 is TGTGCCAGCTCACTCCGGGGGGGCAACGAGCAGTACTTC. Translated, it gives CASSLRGGNEQYF.

This clone was detected only once. The V gene is TRBV6-5, the J gene TRBJ2-3, with a possible D match to TRBD2 (6 bases). Germline V gene data show CDR1 as MNHEY and CDR2 as SVGAGI. This CDR3 has 15 residues. Deletions cut 6 bases from V and 6 bases from J, with 19 bases between. The CDR3 bases are TGTGCCAGCAGACCAAGGGACTGGCTTTGGGATACGCAGTATTTT. Its protein is CASRPRDWLWDTQYF.

The chain couples TRBV7-3 to TRBJ2-1; 8 positions agree with TRBD1. CDR3 length: 15 residues. Trimming removed 2 bases from V and 6 bases from J; junction bases left unmatched: 6. Germline-derived CDR1 and CDR2 are SGHTA and FQGTGA. CDR3 nucleotides: TGTGCCAGCAGCTTACAGGGGGCAGTGGGCAATGAGCAGTTCTTC. Amino acid sequence: CASSLQGAVGNEQFF.

This clone was observed a single time. The V gene is TRBV7-2, the J gene TRBJ2-7, with a weak D call TRBD2 (5 bases). The ends were cut back, 6 bases at V and 4 bases at J, with 19 bases in the middle. CDR1 and CDR2 from the germline V gene are SGHTA and FQGNSA. This CDR3 spans 15 amino acids. The CDR3 DNA follows: TGTGCCAGCAGGGCCTCGGACCGGGGTGAATACGAGCAGTACTTC. Amino acids: CASRASDRGEYEQYF.

The chain employs TRBV28 and TRBJ2-3, with 8 bases identical to TRBD1. The CDR3 sequence is 14 residues long. V lost 6 bases to trimming and J lost 6 bases; unmatched junction nucleotides: 8. Germline CDR1 and CDR2: MDHEN and SYDVKM. For the CDR3, the DNA is TGTGCCAGCAGCTTAGACAGGGGTGTTGATACGCAGTATTTT. This encodes CASSLDRGVDTQYF. Full variable domain (rest looked up from reference TRBV28 and TRBJ2-3): DVKVTQSSRYLVKRTGEKVFLECVQDMDHENMFWYRQDPGLGLRLIYFSYDVKMKEKGDIPEGYSVSREKKERFSLILESASTNQTSMYLCASSLDRGVDTQYFGPGTRLTVL.

This clone was seen a handful of times. The chain carries TRBV6-4 and TRBJ2-1, with 7 bases lining up with TRBD2. The J segment lost 6 bases and the V segment lost 0 bases, leaving 8 bases of the junction unmatched. The CDR3 extends over 16 amino acids. Germline-derived CDR1 and CDR2 are MRHNA and SNTAGT. The CDR3 nucleotides read TGTGCCAGCAGTGACTCGAGGGCGGGGGTCCCCAATGAGCAGTTCTTC. Amino acid sequence: CASSDSRAGVPNEQFF.

The chain uses TRBV7-2 and TRBJ1-2; D might be TRBD1 (5 bases). V lost 8 bases and J 3 bases, leaving 13 bases between the germline ends. The germline V gene encodes CDR1 SGHTA and CDR2 FQGNSA. The CDR3 loop spans 13 amino acids. The CDR3 DNA is TGTGCCAGCGGTTACGGGGGGGACTATGGCTACACCTTC. Its protein product is CASGYGGDYGYTF.

The gene calls are TRBV11-3 and TRBJ2-3, with 10 nucleotides matching TRBD2. The CDR3 is 16 residues long. V gave up 5 bases and J gave up 2 bases; unmatched junction bases: 7. CDR1 is SGHNT, CDR2 YENEEA, per germline. The DNA of the CDR3 is TGTGCCAGCAGCCGACAAACTAGCGGGGTCACAGATACGCAGTATTTT. This sequence encodes CASSRQTSGVTDTQYF. The full variable domain, completed using reference TRBV11-3 and TRBJ2-3, is EAGVVQSPRYKIIEKKQPVAFWCNPISGHNTLYWYLQNLGQGPELLIRYENEEAVDDSQLPKDRFSAERLKGVDSTLKIQPAELGDSAVYLCASSRQTSGVTDTQYFGPGTRLTVL.

The chain recombines TRBV5-1 with TRBJ2-3; no firm D call. V was shortened by 0 bases and J by 2 bases, with 7 bases between the two germline ends. The CDR3 is 14 amino acids. Germline V gene data show CDR1 as SGHRS and CDR2 as YFSETQ. The CDR3 region has the DNA TGCGCCAGCAGCTTGGCGGTTGCCACAGATACGCAGTATTTT. Protein sequence: CASSLAVATDTQYF.